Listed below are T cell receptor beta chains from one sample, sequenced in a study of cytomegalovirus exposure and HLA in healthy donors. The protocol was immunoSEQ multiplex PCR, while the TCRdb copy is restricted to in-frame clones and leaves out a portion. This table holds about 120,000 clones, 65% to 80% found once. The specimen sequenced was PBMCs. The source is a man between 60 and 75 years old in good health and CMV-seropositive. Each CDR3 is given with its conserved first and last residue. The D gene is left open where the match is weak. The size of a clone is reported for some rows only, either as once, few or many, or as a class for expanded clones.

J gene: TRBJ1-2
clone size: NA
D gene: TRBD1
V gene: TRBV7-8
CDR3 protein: CASSLFGTGERLHYGYTF
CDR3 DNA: TGTGCCAGCAGCCTATTCGGGACAGGGGAACGGTTGCACTATGGCTACACCTTC

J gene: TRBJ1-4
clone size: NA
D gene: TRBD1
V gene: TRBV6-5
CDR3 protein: CASSRQGTTNEKLFF
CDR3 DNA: TGTGCCAGCAGTCGACAGGGGACAACTAATGAAAAACTGTTTTTT

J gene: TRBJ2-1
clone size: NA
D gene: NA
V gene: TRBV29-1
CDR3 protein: CSVPSLRNEQFF
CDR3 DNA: TGCAGCGTTCCCTCCCTGAGGAATGAGCAGTTCTTC

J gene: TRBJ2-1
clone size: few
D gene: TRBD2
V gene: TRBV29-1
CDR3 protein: CSVIGTSGYNEQFF
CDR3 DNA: TGCAGCGTCATAGGGACTAGCGGTTACAATGAGCAGTTCTTC

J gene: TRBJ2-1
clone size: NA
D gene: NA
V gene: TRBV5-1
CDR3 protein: CASSLDPGTQGNEQFF
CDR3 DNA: TGCGCCAGCAGCTTGGATCCAGGTACTCAAGGCAATGAGCAGTTCTTC

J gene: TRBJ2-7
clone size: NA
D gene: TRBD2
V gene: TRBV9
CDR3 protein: CASSRGGLAAFYEQYF
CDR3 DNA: TGTGCCAGCAGCAGAGGGGGACTAGCGGCTTTCTACGAGCAGTACTTC

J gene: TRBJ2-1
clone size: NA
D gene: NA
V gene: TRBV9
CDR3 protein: CASSPFGAQGGNEQFF
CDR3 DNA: TGTGCCAGCAGCCCTTTTGGGGCGCAGGGTGGCAATGAGCAGTTCTTC

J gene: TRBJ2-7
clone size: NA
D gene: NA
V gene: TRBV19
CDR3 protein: CASSSTGGAYEQYF
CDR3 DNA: TGTGCCAGTAGCTCTACGGGGGGCGCGTACGAGCAGTACTTC

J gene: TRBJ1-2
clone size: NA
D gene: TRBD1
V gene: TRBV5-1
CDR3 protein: CASSPDRGIYGYTF
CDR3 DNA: TGCGCCAGCAGCCCCGACAGGGGTATTTATGGCTACACCTTC

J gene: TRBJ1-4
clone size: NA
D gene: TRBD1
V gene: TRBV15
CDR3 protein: CATSRGPQGAEKLFF
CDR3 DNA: TGTGCCACCAGCAGGGGCCCACAGGGGGCTGAAAAACTGTTTTTT

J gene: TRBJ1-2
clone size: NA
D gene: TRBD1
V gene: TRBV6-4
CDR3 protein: CASRPGQASDGYTF
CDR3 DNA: TGTGCCAGCAGACCGGGACAGGCCTCCGATGGCTACACCTTC

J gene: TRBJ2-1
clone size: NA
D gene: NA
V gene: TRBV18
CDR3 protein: CASSPPLSYNEQFF
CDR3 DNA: TGTGCCAGCTCACCACCGCTCAGCTACAATGAGCAGTTCTTC

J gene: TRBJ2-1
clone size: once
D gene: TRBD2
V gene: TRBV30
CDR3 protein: CAWNIAGGNEQFF
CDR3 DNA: TGTGCCTGGAATATAGCGGGGGGCAATGAGCAGTTCTTC

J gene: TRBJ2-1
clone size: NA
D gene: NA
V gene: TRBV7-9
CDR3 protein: CASSSDSPLTVKQFF
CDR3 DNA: TGTGCCAGCAGCTCTGACTCCCCCCTTACTGTTAAGCAGTTCTTC

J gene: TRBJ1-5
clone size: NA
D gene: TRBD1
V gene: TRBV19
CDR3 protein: CASSMDRGVRGNQPQHF
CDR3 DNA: TGTGCCAGTAGTATGGACAGGGGAGTTAGGGGCAATCAGCCCCAGCATTTT

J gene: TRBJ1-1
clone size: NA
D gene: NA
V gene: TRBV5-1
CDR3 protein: CASSWGGDTEAFF
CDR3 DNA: TGCGCCAGCAGCTGGGGGGGGGACACCGAAGCTTTCTTT

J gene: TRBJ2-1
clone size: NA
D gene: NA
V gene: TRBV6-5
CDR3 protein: CASSWGPDNEQFF
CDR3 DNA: TGTGCCAGCAGTTGGGGGCCGGACAATGAGCAGTTCTTC

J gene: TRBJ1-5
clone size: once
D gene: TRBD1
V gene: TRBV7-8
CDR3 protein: CASSPGTGVSNQPQHF
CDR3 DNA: TGTGCCAGCAGCCCCGGGACAGGTGTTAGCAATCAGCCCCAGCATTTT

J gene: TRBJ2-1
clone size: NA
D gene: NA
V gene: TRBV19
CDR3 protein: CASSIRYEQFF
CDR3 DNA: TGTGCCAGTAGTATCCGTTATGAGCAGTTCTTC

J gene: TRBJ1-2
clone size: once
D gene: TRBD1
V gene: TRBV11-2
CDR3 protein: CASSPDGDRAVVDGYTF
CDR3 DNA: TGTGCCAGCAGCCCCGACGGGGACAGGGCGGTCGTGGATGGCTACACCTTC

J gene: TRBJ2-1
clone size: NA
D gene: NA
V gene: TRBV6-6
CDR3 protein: CASSPRSYNEQFF
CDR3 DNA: TGTGCCAGCAGCCCCCGCTCCTACAATGAGCAGTTCTTC

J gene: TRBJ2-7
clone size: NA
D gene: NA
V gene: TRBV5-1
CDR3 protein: CASSSGNEYEQYF
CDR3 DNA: TGCGCCAGCAGCTCGGGAAACGAGTACGAGCAGTACTTC

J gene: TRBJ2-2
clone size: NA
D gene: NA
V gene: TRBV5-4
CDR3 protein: CASSDRPDKVELFF
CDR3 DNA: TGTGCCAGCAGCGACCGGCCCGACAAGGTGGAGCTGTTTTTT

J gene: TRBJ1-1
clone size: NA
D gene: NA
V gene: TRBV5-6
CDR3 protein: CASSRRLQGPTEAFF
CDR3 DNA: TGTGCCAGCAGCCGGAGACTTCAGGGGCCCACTGAAGCTTTCTTT

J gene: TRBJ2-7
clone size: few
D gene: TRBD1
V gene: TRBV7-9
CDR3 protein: CASSFPRQGAGEQYF
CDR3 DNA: TGTGCCAGCAGCTTCCCCCGACAGGGGGCGGGGGAGCAGTACTTC

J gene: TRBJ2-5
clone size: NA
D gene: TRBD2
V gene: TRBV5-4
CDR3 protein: CASSLGGLAGETQYF
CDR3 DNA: TGTGCCAGCAGCTTGGGGGGACTAGCCGGGGAGACCCAGTACTTC

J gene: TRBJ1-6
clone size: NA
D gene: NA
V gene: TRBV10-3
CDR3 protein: CAISGGGTNSPLHF
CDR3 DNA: TGTGCCATCAGTGGTGGGGGGACGAATTCACCCCTCCACTTT

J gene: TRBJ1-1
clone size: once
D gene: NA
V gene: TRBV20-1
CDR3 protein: CSAQGATEAFF
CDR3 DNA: TGCAGTGCTCAAGGGGCCACTGAAGCTTTCTTT

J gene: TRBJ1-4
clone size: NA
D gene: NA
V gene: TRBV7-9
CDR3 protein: CASSQREANEKLFF
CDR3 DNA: TGTGCCAGCAGCCAACGGGAAGCTAATGAAAAACTGTTTTTT

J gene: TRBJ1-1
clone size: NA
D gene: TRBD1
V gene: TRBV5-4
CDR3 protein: CASSLNRGNTEAFF
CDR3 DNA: TGTGCCAGCAGCTTAAACAGGGGGAACACTGAAGCTTTCTTT

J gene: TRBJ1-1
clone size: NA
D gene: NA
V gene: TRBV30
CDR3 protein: CARDGGAGTEAFF
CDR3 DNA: TGTGCCAGGGACGGGGGAGCGGGTACTGAAGCTTTCTTT

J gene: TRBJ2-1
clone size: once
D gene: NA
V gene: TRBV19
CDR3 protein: CASSQRLAYNEQFF
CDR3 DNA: TGTGCCAGTAGTCAGAGACTAGCCTACAATGAGCAGTTCTTC

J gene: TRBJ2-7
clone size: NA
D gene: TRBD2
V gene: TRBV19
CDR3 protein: CASSIASGTSYEQYF
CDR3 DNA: TGTGCCAGTAGTATTGCTAGCGGCACTTCCTACGAGCAGTACTTC

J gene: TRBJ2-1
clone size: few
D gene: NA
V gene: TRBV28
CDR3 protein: CASSFHRLGLSSYNEQFF
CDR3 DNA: TGTGCCAGCAGTTTCCATCGCCTTGGGCTTAGCTCCTACAATGAGCAGTTCTTC

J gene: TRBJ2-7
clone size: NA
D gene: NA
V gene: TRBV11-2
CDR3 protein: CASSLAPLAEQYF
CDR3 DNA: TGTGCCAGCAGCTTAGCTCCCCTGGCCGAGCAGTACTTC

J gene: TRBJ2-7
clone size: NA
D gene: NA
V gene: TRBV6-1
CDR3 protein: CASSENPGAEQYF
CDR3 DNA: TGTGCCAGCAGTGAAAACCCGGGAGCCGAGCAGTACTTC

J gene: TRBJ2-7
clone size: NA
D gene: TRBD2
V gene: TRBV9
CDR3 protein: CASSPGLAGAGEQYF
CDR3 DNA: TGTGCCAGCAGCCCAGGACTAGCGGGGGCGGGGGAGCAGTACTTC

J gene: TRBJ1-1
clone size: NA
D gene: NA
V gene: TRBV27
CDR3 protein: CASSLSPLGGGNTEAFF
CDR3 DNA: TGTGCCAGCAGTTTAAGCCCCTTGGGCGGGGGGAACACTGAAGCTTTCTTT

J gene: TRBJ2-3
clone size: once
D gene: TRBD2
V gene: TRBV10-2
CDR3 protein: CASSESNQRGTDTQYF
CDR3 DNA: TGCGCCAGCAGTGAGTCAAACCAGCGGGGAACCGATACGCAGTATTTT

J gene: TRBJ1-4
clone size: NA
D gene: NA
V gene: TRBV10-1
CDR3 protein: CASSETRNEKLFF
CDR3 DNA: TGCGCCAGCAGTGAGACGAGGAATGAAAAACTGTTTTTT

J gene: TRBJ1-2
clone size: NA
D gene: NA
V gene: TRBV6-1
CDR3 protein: CASSESGGSGYGYTF
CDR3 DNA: TGTGCCAGCAGTGAATCGGGGGGGTCGGGGTATGGCTACACCTTC

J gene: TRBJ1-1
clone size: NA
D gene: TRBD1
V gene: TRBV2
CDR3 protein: CASSVRGVSTEAFF
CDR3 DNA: TGTGCCAGCAGTGTCAGGGGGGTCAGCACTGAAGCTTTCTTT

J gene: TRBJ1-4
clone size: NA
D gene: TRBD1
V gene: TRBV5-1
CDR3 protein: CASSTGQGNEKLFF
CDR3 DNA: TGCGCCAGCAGCACGGGACAGGGAAATGAAAAACTGTTTTTT

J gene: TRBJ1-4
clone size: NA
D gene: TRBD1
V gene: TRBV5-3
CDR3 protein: CARSRGQGKEKLFF
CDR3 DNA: TGTGCCAGAAGCCGGGGACAGGGAAAGGAAAAACTGTTTTTT

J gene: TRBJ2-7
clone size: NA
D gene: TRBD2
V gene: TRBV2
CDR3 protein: CASRLAGGPGYEQYF
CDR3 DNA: TGTGCCAGCAGGCTAGCGGGGGGGCCGGGCTACGAGCAGTACTTC

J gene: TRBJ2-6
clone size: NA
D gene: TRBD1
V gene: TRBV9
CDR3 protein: CASSKGQGSSGANVLTF
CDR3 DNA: TGTGCCAGCAGCAAGGGACAGGGCAGCTCTGGGGCCAACGTCCTGACTTTC

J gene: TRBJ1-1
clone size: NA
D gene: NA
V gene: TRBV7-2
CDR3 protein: CASSPRLMAEAFF
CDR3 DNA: TGTGCCAGCAGCCCGCGTCTCATGGCTGAAGCTTTCTTT

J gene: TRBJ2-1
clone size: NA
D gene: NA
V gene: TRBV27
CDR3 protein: CASSLVGLLYNEQFF
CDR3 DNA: TGTGCCAGCAGTTTGGTGGGACTCCTCTACAATGAGCAGTTCTTC

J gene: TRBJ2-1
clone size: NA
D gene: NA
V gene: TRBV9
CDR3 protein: CASSVAVNEQFF
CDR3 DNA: TGTGCCAGCAGCGTAGCGGTAAATGAGCAGTTCTTC

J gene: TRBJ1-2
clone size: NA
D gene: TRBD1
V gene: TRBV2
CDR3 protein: CASRDRGSNYGYTF
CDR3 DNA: TGTGCCAGCAGAGACAGGGGATCTAACTATGGCTACACCTTC

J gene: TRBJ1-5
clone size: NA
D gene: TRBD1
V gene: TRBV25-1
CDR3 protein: CASSDSRQGQSQPQHF
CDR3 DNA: TGTGCCAGCAGTGACTCCCGACAGGGGCAGAGTCAGCCCCAGCATTTT

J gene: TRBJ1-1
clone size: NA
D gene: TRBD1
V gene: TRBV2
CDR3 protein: CASSGQGNTEAFF
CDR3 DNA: TGTGCCAGCAGTGGACAGGGGAACACTGAAGCTTTCTTT

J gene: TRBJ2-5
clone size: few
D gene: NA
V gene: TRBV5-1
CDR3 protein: CASSLGAADGEPQYF
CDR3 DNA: TGCGCCAGCAGCTTGGGGGCAGCTGATGGCGAGCCCCAGTACTTC